Detailed here is one T cell receptor beta chain. Assay runs were performed at deep level. Profiled with immunoSEQ multiplex PCR; TCRdb holds only in-frame clones, not every one. The sample holds more than 2 million clones, 85% to 95% seen once. This sample is drawn from a study of shared clonotypes between healthy human individuals. V was pared by 2 bases and J by 5 bases, with 16 bases of the junction left unmatched. The CDR3 totals 19 residues. The V gene's germline CDR1 is MNHNS and CDR2 SASEGT. The sample taken for sequencing was naive CD4+ T cells sorted from blood. The subset was: CD45RA+ positively selected. The sequence was obtained from a man younger than 30 in good health. The chain couples TRBV6-1 to TRBJ2-5; 11 nucleotides line up with TRBD2. CDR3 sequence reads: CASSEITPSGGPRRETQYF. The CDR3 DNA reads as TGTGCCAGCAGTGAAATTACTCCTAGCGGGGGGCCGCGTAGGGAGACCCAGTACTTC.